This entry features one T cell receptor beta chain sequence. What it binds is not known. The CDR3 is 13 amino acids. CDR1 is SGHVS, CDR2 FNYEAQ, per germline. Trimming stripped 3 bases from V and 6 bases from J, with 9 bases between. The record originates from a study of cytomegalovirus exposure and HLA in healthy donors. Overall study findings and caveats: The investigators catalogued 150 to 200 TCR beta chains as cytomegalovirus-associated.

Produced via immunoSEQ multiplex PCR; TCRdb's table is partial and in-frame only. The table shows more than 90,000 clones, with approximately 93% occurring only once. Sequenced material: PBMCs. The V call is TRBV7-6, the J call TRBJ2-1, with D possibly being TRBD2 (6 bases). The TCR was taken from a woman aged 30 to 39 in good health and CMV-seropositive. As DNA, the CDR3 is TGTGCCAGCAGCTTTGACGGGGGCAATGAGCAGTTCTTC. Protein product: CASSFDGGNEQFF.